Listed below are T cell receptor beta chains from one sample, sequenced in a study of CD4 T cells in relation to SARS-CoV-2 and coronaviruses. Assay: immunoSEQ multiplex PCR; the TCRdb copy retains only in-frame clones and omits some. This table holds tens of thousands of clones, about 87% found once. The antigens for these receptors are not known. The sequencing input was naive CD4+ T cells from PBMCs, cultured in vitro. These receptors were obtained from an adult with COVID-19. CDR3s include the opening cysteine and the closing phenylalanine or tryptophan. The D gene is left open where the match is weak. Size is stated for part of the rows, as once, few or many counts, or as a class when the clone is expanded.

cdr3_aa	cdr3_nt	j_call	v_call	clone_size	d_call
CASSLTGSSYNEQFF	TGTGCCAGCAGCTTAACCGGGAGCTCCTACAATGAGCAGTTCTTC	TRBJ2-1	TRBV11-2	once	-
CASSPRTGGDTQYF	TGTGCCAGCAGCCCTCGGACAGGCGGTGATACGCAGTATTTT	TRBJ2-3	TRBV11-2	-	TRBD1
CASSSLAGVGTGELFF	TGTGCCAGCAGCTCACTAGCGGGAGTCGGGACCGGGGAGCTGTTTTTT	TRBJ2-2	TRBV5-4	-	TRBD2
CASSQAVDTEAFF	TGTGCCAGCAGCCAAGCAGTGGACACTGAAGCTTTCTTT	TRBJ1-1	TRBV7-9	-	-
CASSFSVGTDTQYF	TGTGCCAGCAGTTTCTCGGTGGGGACAGATACGCAGTATTTT	TRBJ2-3	TRBV28	-	-
CASAYTGTTTGELFF	TGTGCCAGCGCTTACACCGGGACGACCACCGGGGAGCTGTTTTTT	TRBJ2-2	TRBV6-5	-	-
CASTRQGDTEAFF	TGTGCCAGCACCCGACAGGGGGATACTGAAGCTTTCTTT	TRBJ1-1	TRBV6-6	-	TRBD1
CASSYSLRYEQYF	TGTGCCAGCAGTTACTCGCTAAGATACGAGCAGTACTTC	TRBJ2-7	TRBV6-2/TRBV6-3	once	-
CASSDLTSGLREQFF	TGTGCCAGCAGTGACCTGACTAGCGGTCTTAGAGAGCAGTTCTTC	TRBJ2-1	TRBV6-2/TRBV6-3	-	TRBD2
CASSQQDRSYNEQFF	TGCGCCAGCAGCCAACAGGACAGGAGTTACAATGAGCAGTTCTTC	TRBJ2-1	TRBV4-1	-	TRBD1
CASSLESSYNEQFF	TGCGCCAGCAGCTTGGAGAGCTCCTACAATGAGCAGTTCTTC	TRBJ2-1	TRBV5-1	-	-
CASRQDQNQPQHF	TGTGCCAGCCGACAGGACCAGAATCAGCCCCAGCATTTT	TRBJ1-5	TRBV19	-	-
CASSLAVTTGGPLEQYF	TGTGCCAGCAGCTTAGCGGTAACGACGGGAGGGCCTCTCGAGCAGTACTTC	TRBJ2-7	TRBV7-8	-	TRBD2
CASSQDSNLKETQYF	TGCGCCAGCAGCCAAGATAGTAACCTAAAAGAGACCCAGTACTTC	TRBJ2-5	TRBV4-1	-	-
CASSRASGRGETQYF	TGTGCCAGTAGTCGAGCTAGCGGGAGGGGGGAGACCCAGTACTTC	TRBJ2-5	TRBV19	-	TRBD2
CAWQGDSNQPQHF	TGTGCCTGGCAGGGGGATAGCAATCAGCCCCAGCATTTT	TRBJ1-5	TRBV30	-	TRBD1
CASSDSARGSYNEQFF	TGTGCCAGCAGTGACTCTGCCAGGGGCTCCTACAATGAGCAGTTCTTC	TRBJ2-1	TRBV6-4	-	-
CASSGYRVIGSGNTIYF	TGTGCCAGCAGTGGTTACAGGGTTATCGGATCTGGAAACACCATATATTTT	TRBJ1-3	TRBV2	-	-
CASKGGTDTQYF	TGTGCCAGCAAGGGAGGGACAGATACGCAGTATTTT	TRBJ2-3	TRBV28	-	TRBD2
CASSSWIGTGDTGELFF	TGTGCCAGCAGTTCCTGGATCGGGACAGGCGACACCGGGGAGCTGTTTTTT	TRBJ2-2	TRBV27	-	TRBD1
CASSFVGWYGYTF	TGTGCCAGCAGTTTTGTGGGATGGTATGGCTACACCTTC	TRBJ1-2	TRBV28	few	-
CASSQGTAYEQYF	TGTGCCAGCAGTCAGGGGACAGCCTACGAGCAGTACTTC	TRBJ2-7	TRBV2	-	TRBD1
CASSYRGGGSPLHF	TGTGCCAGCAGTTACAGGGGTGGGGGTTCACCCCTCCACTTT	TRBJ1-6	TRBV6-5	-	-
CASSPRSGLYEQYF	TGCGCCAGCAGCCCTCGGTCAGGGCTCTACGAGCAGTACTTC	TRBJ2-7	TRBV5-1	-	-
CATSRREGNGYTF	TGTGCCACCAGCAGGAGGGAGGGGAATGGCTACACCTTC	TRBJ1-2	TRBV15	-	-
CASSQDGAGDWEKLFF	TGTGCCAGCAGCCAAGATGGGGCAGGGGATTGGGAAAAACTGTTTTTT	TRBJ1-4	TRBV3-1/TRBV3-2	-	-
CASSWTVSSYEQYF	TGTGCCAGCAGTTGGACAGTTAGCTCCTACGAGCAGTACTTC	TRBJ2-7	TRBV28	once	-
CAWSVGGRDTDTQYF	TGTGCCTGGAGTGTGGGGGGTCGAGACACAGATACGCAGTATTTT	TRBJ2-3	TRBV30	few	-
CASSQLGISETQYF	TGTGCCAGCAGCCAGCTCGGGATTTCAGAGACCCAGTACTTC	TRBJ2-5	TRBV3-1/TRBV3-2	few	-
CASSQGQDLRVTYEQYF	TGTGCCAGCAGCCAAGGGCAGGACCTCCGGGTCACCTACGAGCAGTACTTC	TRBJ2-7	TRBV3-1/TRBV3-2	-	-
CASSATDTQYF	TGTGCCAGCAGTGCAACAGATACGCAGTATTTT	TRBJ2-3	TRBV2	few	-
CASRETGDIQYF	TGCGCCAGCAGGGAGACAGGGGACATTCAGTACTTC	TRBJ2-4	TRBV10-2	-	TRBD1
CASLRPGGVYEQYF	TGTGCCAGCTTGAGGCCAGGGGGAGTTTACGAGCAGTACTTC	TRBJ2-7	TRBV28	-	TRBD1
CASSPPGPNTGELFF	TGTGCCAGCAGTCCCCCGGGTCCGAACACCGGGGAGCTGTTTTTT	TRBJ2-2	TRBV2	-	-
CASTGSNSYEQYF	TGTGCCAGCACGGGGTCTAACTCCTACGAGCAGTACTTC	TRBJ2-7	TRBV28	-	-
CASSQTGVIGEQYF	TGTGCCAGCAGCCAGACAGGGGTTATAGGCGAGCAGTACTTC	TRBJ2-7	TRBV28	-	TRBD1
CASSIGSYGTDTQYF	TGTGCCAGTAGTATAGGCTCATATGGCACAGATACGCAGTATTTT	TRBJ2-3	TRBV19	-	-
CASSPKILVDGGFRDTQYF	TGTGCCAGCAGCCCAAAGATCCTCGTGGACGGGGGGTTTAGAGATACGCAGTATTTT	TRBJ2-3	TRBV21-1	-	-
CASIGLGYEQYF	TGTGCCAGCATTGGTCTTGGGTACGAGCAGTACTTC	TRBJ2-7	TRBV6-5	-	-
CASSLESPGANQPQHF	TGTGCCAGCAGCTTAGAATCACCCGGGGCCAATCAGCCCCAGCATTTT	TRBJ1-5	TRBV7-8	-	-
CASSLEGDSFYEQYF	TGTGCCAGCAGCTTGGAAGGTGACAGTTTCTACGAGCAGTACTTC	TRBJ2-7	TRBV27	once	-
CSAMGMSEQYF	TGCAGTGCTATGGGTATGAGTGAGCAGTACTTC	TRBJ2-7	TRBV20-1	-	-